This T cell receptor beta chain was obtained from a study of T cells in Graves' hyperthyroidism and ophthalmopathy. Regarding the study as a whole: Using 13 V-J features, a model discriminated ophthalmopathy from stable hyperthyroidism. Most clonotypes expanded in thyroid above 0.001 were likewise present in blood.

In the case of this clonotype: Its matching antigen is unknown.

The CDR3 regions of TCR beta were amplified from RNA transcripts. A set of HTBI primers served as the primers for a first-round RT-PCR of the TCR CDR3. TCRdb re-called the multiplex PCR reads through MiXCR, storing one row per CDR3 protein. The data show 300,000 to 450,000 distinct CDR3 sequences, with approximately 18% seen just once and approximately 30% held by the top ten. In patients aged 18 to 65, hyperthyroidism was newly diagnosed, with duration under 2 months. Clinical symptoms, serum thyroxine, TRAb, thyroid ultrasound and orbital computed tomography informed diagnoses. Germline values: CDR1 SQVTM, CDR2 ANQGSEA. This CDR3 spans 15 amino acids. V gave up 5 bases and J gave up 0 bases; unmatched junction bases: 8.

The V and J genes are TRBV29-1 and TRBJ2-3; 7 positions agree with TRBD1. The sequence came from a woman in her 30s with Graves' hyperthyroidism that later progressed to Graves' ophthalmopathy. Sequencing was done on a sample of blood. CDR3 loop: CSVRDSLPSTDTQYF. The CDR3 DNA reads as TGCAGCGTTAGGGACAGCCTGCCTAGCACAGATACGCAGTATTTT.